This T cell receptor beta chain was profiled in a study of cytomegalovirus exposure and HLA in healthy donors (TCRdb year 2017). Broadly, across the study: According to an earlier analysis of 587 of the donors, 150 million to 200 million T cells yielded 100 million or so unique TCR beta sequences and less than 300 Gb of sequence data. Roughly 300 gigabases of sequencing data and tens of millions of unique TCR sequences were included in an early release covering around 650 HLA-typed donors. The genetic ancestry cluster associated with self-reported Caucasian donors included around 76% of the roughly 380 genotyped donors. The study was designed to test whether signatures of past pathogen exposure could be identified by cataloging public T cell receptors. The study used immunosequencing to profile the T cell repertoires of 670 or so subjects and linked those repertoires to cytomegalovirus serostatus. In addition to the first cohort of 666 subjects, a separate validation cohort of over 90 different subjects was used. High-throughput TCR immunosequencing, statistical association of individual TCRs with disease status, and machine learning were combined to predict cytomegalovirus infection status. To study patterns of TCR occurrence, a later analysis re-analyzed previously published TCR beta repertoires from 666 donors and added high-resolution HLA genotyping. Rather than drawing on any new phenotypic data, the later analysis identified candidate immune exposures from TCR beta sequences and the way those sequences occurred across donors. To decide whether each TCR beta V gene segment behaved as functional or pseudogenic, an earlier analysis of over 500 of the donors relied on high-throughput TCR beta sequencing. Donor age, sex, ethnicity and CMV serostatus were compiled together with the repertoire data. A later genetic analysis took genome-wide SNP genotypes for about 65% of the 666 donors and used that subset as a discovery cohort. All discovery cohort repertoires had been generated using a single sequencing platform. HLA typing included class I and class II loci at four-digit resolution. Typing coverage differed by locus: A, B, C, DRB1 and DQB1 were typed in about 620-630 donors, DQA1 in 500 to 550, DPA1 in around 600, and DPB1 in around 490. Because of strong linkage in the cohort, five DR-DQ haplotypes were treated as single units for association and clustering. Across about 380 genotyped donors of the cohort, an average of about 240,000 unique TCR beta nucleotide sequences per donor were sequenced, and 15% to 20% of those sequences were non-productive.

Based on the germline V gene (reference sequence), the CDR1 and CDR2 sequences are MNHEY and SMNVEV. The CDR3 contains 13 residues, cysteine and phenylalanine counted. Only CDR3 DNA remains: 39 bases, in frame from the first base. Germline trimming: 6 bases from V, 12 bases from J; junction bases outside gene matches: 7. Concerning this clone: The target of this receptor is not known. The sample holds no much larger clone one base away, and base qualities are not on file.

The investigation overall reported the following: In an earlier analysis of approximately 590 of the donors, most TCR beta V segments were observed in productive rearrangements about 87% or about 30% of the time, broadly matching IMGT annotations. According to a later analysis, most CMV-associated TCR beta chains appeared to be HLA-restricted, and the HLA associations seemed to be driven largely by CMV exposure. About 17 rarely observed V segments, including chromosome 9 orphons, were excluded from the earlier analysis of a few hundred of the donors because counts were too low. Correlated functional status among segregating V segments might be attributable to linkage disequilibrium, but an unknown experimental factor could not be ruled out. HLA typing was unavailable for some donors at each locus, so association tests used only the typed subset. Some IMGT-functional V segments, including TRBV6-2 and TRBV6-3, could not be distinguished by the 87-base-pair reads and were therefore excluded. Assigning TCR associations to individual alleles was difficult when HLA alleles, especially DR and DQ, strongly co-occurred. This cohort had only TCR beta chains sequenced, and the lack of alpha or paired-chain data limited which features could be detected. Three of the identified cytomegalovirus-associated TCR beta chains were confirmed in vitro to be specific for cytomegalovirus antigens. According to a later analysis, TCR association rates differed among HLA loci, with DRB1 alleles showing the most associated TCRs and HLA-C alleles showing the fewest. Several of the top co-occurrence clusters appeared to be linked to parvovirus B19, influenza, CMV and Epstein-Barr virus, according to a later analysis. The authors suggested that the approach could potentially be extended to other disease states and immunological phenotypes. In both the original and validation cohorts, the classifier was reported to diagnose cytomegalovirus status with high specificity and sensitivity. According to a later genetic analysis, donors in an Asian-associated ancestry cluster had fewer N-insertions in productive TCRs than the approximately 690-donor mean. A later analysis found that HLA-associated TCR beta chains were more clonally expanded and had lower generation probabilities than equally common non-associated chains. A group of highly shared sequence variants was considered likely to be a technical artifact of the sequencing pipeline. In a later analysis, around 17,000 TCR beta sequences were associated with specific HLA alleles at a false discovery rate of 0.05. In a later genetic analysis, a missense DCLRE1C variant was associated with V-gene and J-gene trimming of TCR beta chains, and the association was replicated in an independent cohort. In the study, roughly 160 TCR beta chains were listed as associated with cytomegalovirus. The presence/absence analyses assumed that sequencing depth was roughly uniform across donors, and that assumption may not be true. A further reported finding was that TCR beta sequences accurately predicted the HLA-A and HLA-B alleles for most subjects in the first cohort. Immune exposure information for the cohort was limited to CMV serostatus. While some public TCRs were present in many individuals, most TCR sequences turned up only very rarely across donors.

The cohort consisted of hundreds of healthy bone marrow donors. All cohort members were sampled while nominally healthy, although unrecorded immune exposures were likely present. The donor tested CMV seropositive, placing the donor among the approximately 290 seropositive members of the cohort. Every donor gave a peripheral blood sample, and the peripheral blood mononuclear cells from that sample were used for TCR beta sequencing. Genomic DNA extraction from the blood cell samples was performed with the Qiagen DNeasy Blood Extraction Kit. Preparation of the library involved the immunoSEQ multiplex PCR assay. For the multiplex PCR, a mixture combining 60 forward primers for TCR Vbeta segments and 13 reverse primers for TCR Jbeta segments was used. Amplification of the CDR3 region of rearranged TCR beta genes was performed with a multiplex PCR assay on genomic DNA. The Illumina HiSeq System was used to sequence the amplified TCR beta libraries as 87-base-pair reads. Per the source publication's procedure: A later analysis counted about 80 million unique TCR beta chains across the 600 to 850 repertoires, and some 12 million of these chains were shared by at least two donors. To remove PCR and sequencing errors, raw reads were error-corrected and collapsed into unique sequences using a nearest-neighbor algorithm that merged closely related sequences. V, D and J gene segments were assigned by aligning CDR3 sequences to IMGT reference sequences. For a sequence to be retained, a match of at least six nucleotides was required to both a V gene segment and a J gene segment. A rearrangement was called productive if the CDR3 had no stop codons and remained in frame with V and J, and every other rearrangement was called non-productive. Following IMGT convention, CDR3 was defined as the stretch from the second conserved V-encoded cysteine to the conserved J-encoded phenylalanine. The earlier analysis of 500 to 750 of the donors excluded any sequence lacking an unambiguous match to a single V gene segment. An earlier analysis of almost 600 of the donors classified V segments as functional when productive rearrangements were above 56.7% and as segregating when the standard deviation between donors was above 5%. A statistical classification framework was developed to diagnose cytomegalovirus status using the catalog of TCR beta chain sequences. V and J gene assignment, in a later analysis, came from comparing TCR nucleotide sequences with IMGT/GENE-DB human TR gene sequences. In a later analysis, CDR3 sequences and most-parsimonious VDJ recombination scenarios were assigned using the TCRdist pipeline. In a later analysis, every TCR beta chain was defined by the combination of its CDR3 amino acid sequence and its V-gene family, and reads without a unique V-gene family were dropped. In a later analysis, nearly 600 highly shared, low-generation-probability nucleotide sequences were removed to address suspected cross-contamination and a sequencing artifact. In a later analysis, a clonal expansion index for each public chain was calculated from normalized within-repertoire ranks of inferred template counts. A later analysis computed generation probabilities with a VDJ recombination model fitted to out-of-frame rearrangements, and checked the results against IGoR. In a later analysis, hypergeometric tests were used to score TCR-TCR, TCR-HLA and TCR-CMV co-occurrence, with a repertoire-size bias correction applied to TCR pairs. A later analysis estimated false discovery rates by permuting HLA or CMV assignments 20 times. A later analysis grouped co-occurring TCRs with DBSCAN, adding TCRdist sequence similarity when clustering within HLA-allele-positive subsets. Repertoires with fewer than 30,000 or more than 120,000 public chains were left out of co-occurrence clustering, as were five repertoires with anomalous nucleotide sharing. Sourced from immuneACCESS, this table was stored by TCRdb with only in-frame sequences that have V and J called. A share of the clones is absent; for the studies checked, an unresolved V gene accounts for under half, and the remainder has no known explanation. The D gene and trimming were derived from the DNA, and the V and J assignments and clone size from that table. For this sample the table gives about 61,000 clones, of which 89% were detected only once. The ten largest make up 1.5% of the sample.

The sequenced sample consisted of PBMCs. This TCR came from a man aged 25-45 years in good health and CMV-seropositive. The V and J genes are TRBV27 and TRBJ2-1, and 11 junctional nucleotides match TRBD2. The bases are TGTGCCAGCAGCCGACTAGCGGGATCGGCGCAGTTCTTC. This sequence encodes CASSRLAGSAQFF.